Each of the 21 T cell receptor beta chains below was sequenced from the same sample in a study of T-cell reconstitution after alpha-beta-depleted transplantation in children. Unique molecular identifiers were used in preparing the TCRbeta library. Using its own MiXCR run on the PCR reads, TCRdb lists one record per CDR3 protein. The table shows over 45,000 distinct CDR3 sequences, with 5.5% to 7.5% occurring only once. The source was PBMCs, mostly from graft donor cells, collected 60 days after TCRalphabeta/CD19-depleted stem cell transplant. The receptors were sampled from a female patient aged 2 to 10 who had a stem cell transplant for aplastic anemia, so the T cells may come from the graft donor.

The sample holds a few counts of this clonotype. The rearrangement links TRBV3-1 to TRBJ2-5; D unresolved. This CDR3 region has 12 residues. Per germline, CDR1 LGHDT and CDR2 YNNKEL (reference sequence). Trimming pared 0 bases from V and 7 bases from J, leaving 6 bases between. CDR3 region: CASSQETGTQYF. The CDR3 coding sequence is TGTGCCAGCAGCCAAGAAACCGGGACCCAGTACTTC.

There are many counts of this clonotype. The V call is TRBV18, the J call TRBJ1-1; no clear D. From germline, CDR1 is KGHSH and CDR2 LQKENI. Trimming stripped 6 bases from V and 0 bases from J, with 20 bases between. The length of the CDR3 is 17 residues. The CDR3 DNA is TGTGCCAGCTCCCCCAACAACCCCTCTGTCATGAACACTGAAGCTTTCTTT. As protein: CASSPNNPSVMNTEAFF. The variable domain in full, with the rest retrieved from reference TRBV18 and TRBJ1-1, is NAGVMQNPRHLVRRRGQEARLRCSPMKGHSHVYWYRQLPEEGLKFMVYLQKENIIDESGMPKERFSAEFPKEGPSILRIQQVVRGDSAAYFCASSPNNPSVMNTEAFFGQGTRLTVV.

This clonotype has a count of ten or more. J is TRBJ2-1 and V is TRBV6-5, with TRBD1 identical over 8 bases. Losses at the gene ends were 5 bases for V and 9 bases for J; bases not matched to a gene: 15. Per the germline V gene, CDR1 is MNHEY and CDR2 is SVGAGI. The CDR3 runs to 16 residues. The CDR3: CASSRRTGWPSSEQFF. The CDR3 DNA is TGTGCCAGCAGTAGGAGGACAGGGTGGCCAAGCAGTGAGCAGTTCTTC.

This clonotype was counted many times. This sequence joins TRBV10-2 and TRBJ1-6; D might be TRBD1 (5 bases). Trimming shortened V by 5 bases and J by 6 bases, and 11 bases separated the two germline ends. Germline-derived CDR1 and CDR2 are WSHSY and SAAADI. This CDR3 has 14 residues. As DNA, the CDR3 is TGCGCCAGCAGTACTCGACAGTTTAATTCACCCCTCCACTTT. Translated, it gives CASSTRQFNSPLHF.

This clonotype was seen repeatedly, ten times or more. V usage is TRBV5-6 and J usage is TRBJ2-7, with 9 bases fitting TRBD2. The CDR3 length is 15 residues. The V and J ends lost 1 base and 2 bases, in that order; junction bases with no gene match: 4. Germline assignment: CDR1 SGHDT and CDR2 YYEEEE. For the CDR3, the DNA is TGTGCCAGCAGCTTGCGGACTAGCGCTCCCTACGAGCAGTACTTC. The encoded protein is CASSLRTSAPYEQYF.

The sample holds many counts of this clonotype. At one end, the junction sequence differs from germline, possibly due to a read error. The chain joins TRBV7-9 to TRBJ2-1, with a weak D call TRBD2 (6 bases). This CDR3 region has 20 residues. From germline, CDR1 is SEHNR and CDR2 FQNEAQ (reference sequence). CDR3: CASTLGFPGLPGSSYNEQFF. CDR3 nucleotides: TGTGCCAGCACCTTAGGCTTTCCCGGACTACCGGGGAGCTCCTACAATGAGCAGTTCTTC.

This clonotype has at least ten counts. The J gene is TRBJ2-2, the V gene TRBV5-1; D is perhaps TRBD1 or TRBD2 (5 bases each). Per germline, CDR1 SGHRS and CDR2 YFSETQ. The germline V and J ends were trimmed by 5 bases and 2 bases, with 13 bases remaining between them. This CDR3 comprises 15 residues. The CDR3 DNA reads as TGCGCCAGCAGGTCCGGGACCTTAAACACCGGGGAGCTGTTTTTT. This encodes CASRSGTLNTGELFF.

This clonotype has a count of ten or more. The chain has TRBV18 and TRBJ2-5; unclear D gene. The CDR3 is made up of 13 amino acids. V lost 3 bases and J lost 4, with 9 bases in between. The germline gives CDR1 KGHSH, CDR2 LQKENI. CDR3 coding DNA: TGTGCCAGCTCACCCATTTACCGAGAGACCCAGTACTTC. Its translation: CASSPIYRETQYF.

Many counts were recorded for this clonotype. The rearrangement joins TRBV4-1 to TRBJ2-7; D perhaps matches TRBD2 (6 bases). Trimming shortened V by 0 bases and J by 2 bases, and 14 bases separated the two germline ends. Germline V CDR1 and CDR2: MGHRA, YSYEKL. The CDR3 consists of 16 residues. In nucleotides, the CDR3 is TGCGCCAGCAGCCAAGATGGTGCGGGGACGCCCTACGAGCAGTACTTC. This encodes CASSQDGAGTPYEQYF.

This clonotype appeared a few times. This chain connects TRBV7-9 to TRBJ2-3; D perhaps matches TRBD1 (6 bases). This CDR3 is 15 amino acids long. The germline CDR1 and CDR2 sequences are SEHNR and FQNEAQ (reference sequence). V was pared by 10 bases and J by 1 base, with 18 bases between. Here the CDR3 DNA reads TGTGCCACCACGAAATGGGGGCAAGGCACAGATACGCAGTATTTT. Amino acid sequence: CATTKWGQGTDTQYF.

This clonotype was seen repeatedly, ten times or more. The rearrangement links TRBV5-1 to TRBJ1-2; no reliable D call. V was shortened by 0 bases and J by 4 bases, with 4 bases between the two germline ends. The CDR3 loop spans 12 amino acids. The germline CDR1 and CDR2 sequences are SGHRS and YFSETQ. DNA for the CDR3: TGCGCCAGCAGCTTGGGTATCTATGGCTACACCTTC. It yields the protein CASSLGIYGYTF.

This clonotype was seen a handful of times. The J gene is TRBJ1-1, the V gene TRBV28, with a weak D call TRBD1 (5 bases). Trimming stripped 4 bases from V and 6 bases from J, with 12 bases between. This CDR3 comprises 13 residues. The V gene's germline CDR1 is MDHEN and CDR2 SYDVKM. This CDR3 reads CASSSRGEAEAFF. The CDR3 DNA reads as TGTGCCAGCAGTTCCCGAGGGGAGGCTGAAGCTTTCTTT.

This clonotype was counted ten times or more. The V and J genes are TRBV12-3 or TRBV12-4 and TRBJ2-7; D is perhaps TRBD1 or TRBD2 (6 bases each). Trimming shortened V by 8 bases and J by 5 bases, and 16 bases separated the two germline ends. The CDR3 sequence is 13 residues long. CDR3 region: CASSGLGGNEQYF. CDR3 DNA sequence: TGTGCCAGCTCTGGGTTGGGGGGCAACGAGCAGTACTTC.

This clonotype was detected only a few times. This sequence joins TRBV20-1 and TRBJ2-5; 10 bases agree with TRBD1. The length of the CDR3 is 13 residues. V trimming: 5 bases; J trimming: 7 bases; junction bases outside the gene matches: 7. The V gene's germline CDR1 is DFQATT and CDR2 SNEGSKA (reference sequence). CDR3 DNA: TGCAGTGCTGCCGACAGGGGGCAGGGGACCCAGTACTTC. Its protein is CSAADRGQGTQYF.

In this sample, this clonotype turned up many times. The V call is TRBV3-1, the J call TRBJ2-1; TRBD1 might be the D (5 bases). This CDR3 is built from 12 residues. The V gene's germline CDR1 is LGHDT and CDR2 YNNKEL (reference sequence). V was trimmed by 4 bases and J by 15 bases, leaving 16 bases between them. As DNA, the CDR3 is TGTGCCAGCAGCCCTCTAGGGGCCCCGGGGTTCTTC. Its translation is CASSPLGAPGFF.

In this sample, this clonotype turned up many times. The chain joins TRBV12-3 or TRBV12-4 to TRBJ2-2; possibly TRBD1 for D (5 bases). The CDR3 sequence is 15 residues long. V was clipped by 3 bases and J by 6 bases, with 14 bases between them. The CDR3: CASSFGVARAGELFF. The CDR3 DNA reads as TGTGCCAGCAGTTTTGGGGTGGCCAGGGCCGGGGAGCTGTTTTTT.

This clonotype was detected only a few times. The chain carries TRBV14 and TRBJ2-5; D unresolved. V lost 4 bases and J 2 bases, leaving 11 bases between the germline ends. The germline V gene has CDR1 SGHDN and CDR2 FVKESK. This CDR3 is 14 amino acids long. In DNA form, the CDR3 reads TGTGCCAGCAGCCTCCTAGGCCAGCAAGAGACCCAGTACTTC. It translates to CASSLLGQQETQYF.

This clonotype was observed many times. J is TRBJ2-2 and V is TRBV7-2; TRBD2 aligns across 11 bases. The V gene's germline CDR1 is SGHTA and CDR2 FQGNSA. With V trimmed by 1 base and J by 5 bases, 3 bases remained unmatched. This CDR3 contains 16 residues. CDR3 coding DNA: TGTGCCAGCAGCTTAGAGCTAGCGGGAGGTACCGGGGAGCTGTTTTTT. This gives the protein CASSLELAGGTGELFF.

There are many counts of this clonotype. The J gene is TRBJ1-1, the V gene TRBV27; TRBD1 is a possible D gene (5 bases). V dropped 3 bases and J dropped 5 bases, with 13 bases sitting between them. The CDR3 runs to 14 residues. Germline CDR1 is MNHEY and CDR2 is SMNVEV (reference sequence). CDR3 DNA sequence: TGTGCCAGCAGTTTCGGGACGGGAGGGACTGAAGCTTTCTTT. Its protein is CASSFGTGGTEAFF.

This clonotype was seen repeatedly, ten times or more. The V gene is TRBV7-9, the J gene TRBJ1-5, with TRBD1 matching 7 bases. Germline CDR1 SEHNR, CDR2 FQNEAQ (reference sequence). This CDR3 contains 17 residues. V shed 1 base, J shed 0 bases, and the junction held 6 bases outside the gene matches. DNA of the CDR3: TGTGCCAGCAGCTTAGGAGGGACAGTCTATAGCAATCAGCCCCAGCATTTT. As protein: CASSLGGTVYSNQPQHF.

Many counts were recorded for this clonotype. The rearrangement uses TRBV28 and TRBJ2-1; maybe TRBD2 (5 bases). From germline, CDR1 is MDHEN and CDR2 SYDVKM. This CDR3 contains 14 residues. V was cut by 3 bases and J by 5 bases, with 11 bases left in between. CDR3 DNA sequence: TGTGCCAGCAGTTTTGCGGGTTGGGACAATGAGCAGTTCTTC. Encoded protein: CASSFAGWDNEQFF. The complete variable domain, with remaining parts taken from reference TRBV28 and TRBJ2-1, reads DVKVTQSSRYLVKRTGEKVFLECVQDMDHENMFWYRQDPGLGLRLIYFSYDVKMKEKGDIPEGYSVSREKKERFSLILESASTNQTSMYLCASSFAGWDNEQFFGPGTRLTVL.